This is a list of T cell receptor beta chains from one sample in a study of T cell changes during pregnancy in multiple sclerosis. The repertoire was sequenced with immunoSEQ multiplex PCR; TCRdb's copy has only in-frame clones and lacks some. The sample shows roughly 71,000 clones, around 90% of them seen only once. The source material was peripheral blood, sampled in the first trimester of pregnancy. The origin of the receptors is a female donor in good health, enrolled as a control in a pregnancy study. Both conserved end residues are part of each CDR3. D genes are given only for firm matches. Expanded clones get a size class; other rows say once, few or many, or leave the size out.

D gene	clone size	J gene	V gene	CDR3 protein
TRBD2	once	TRBJ2-5	TRBV27	CASSTPGTSIETQYF
NA	NA	TRBJ2-1	TRBV27	CASTYGAGLYNEQFF
NA	NA	TRBJ2-7	TRBV2	CASSEGTREYEQYF
NA	NA	TRBJ2-2	TRBV5-1	CASSFDPAGNTGELFF
TRBD1	few	TRBJ1-5	TRBV4-1	CASSQEPGQGGQPQHF
TRBD1	NA	TRBJ1-3	TRBV5-6	CASSLGTAHGNTIYF
NA	NA	TRBJ1-5	TRBV21-1	CASSKVLGQGAFPSNQPQHF
NA	once	TRBJ2-1	TRBV7-9	CASSLDGEQFF
NA	few	TRBJ1-2	TRBV6-1	CASSEFLGYTF
TRBD1	once	TRBJ2-5	TRBV7-9	CASSLIGQGSQETQYF
TRBD1	NA	TRBJ1-1	TRBV4-1	CASSQWTGGTEAFF
NA	few	TRBJ1-2	TRBV5-4	CASSLSGARGYTF
NA	NA	TRBJ2-7	TRBV7-9	CASSLQGYEQYF
TRBD2	NA	TRBJ2-5	TRBV18	CASSPGLAGVGQETQYF
NA	once	TRBJ2-3	TRBV7-6	CASSLVRSRPDTQYF
NA	NA	TRBJ2-3	TRBV11-3	CASSLSRSTDTQYF
NA	NA	TRBJ1-5	TRBV19	CASSPAGVGNQPQHF
NA	NA	TRBJ1-4	TRBV5-5	CATSSGTNEKLFF
NA	NA	TRBJ2-5	TRBV7-2	CASSSSRQETQYF
TRBD1	NA	TRBJ2-3	TRBV5-1	CASSLAPTGGTDTQYF
TRBD1	NA	TRBJ1-5	TRBV25-1	CASSAGTGDYQPQHF
NA	NA	TRBJ2-6	TRBV7-8	CASSPVSGANVLTF
TRBD1	NA	TRBJ2-1	TRBV5-1	CASGMGDRGFYNEQFF
NA	NA	TRBJ1-4	TRBV27	CASSPHSGTNEKLFF
NA	few	TRBJ2-1	TRBV6-4	CASIDTSSYNEQFF
TRBD2	NA	TRBJ2-7	TRBV5-1	CASTRRGGGEQYF
TRBD2	once	TRBJ2-5	TRBV5-8	CASSSGLAGRETQYF
TRBD2	NA	TRBJ2-1	TRBV5-1	CASSLLAGVYYEQFF
NA	NA	TRBJ1-5	TRBV19	CASSIEQRGQPQHF
NA	NA	TRBJ2-7	TRBV7-9	CASSFDRAYEQYF
NA	NA	TRBJ1-2	TRBV28	CASSSLGRDYGYTF
NA	NA	TRBJ1-5	TRBV11-2	CASSLGTGSGNQPQHF
NA	NA	TRBJ1-1	TRBV5-6	CASSLAGIEAFF
TRBD1	once	TRBJ2-7	TRBV5-5	CASSTGTGDVEQYF
NA	NA	TRBJ2-2	TRBV5-1	CASSLEGQGLTGELFF
NA	NA	TRBJ1-6	TRBV27	CASQGYNSPLHF
TRBD1	NA	TRBJ1-3	TRBV7-8	CASSFEGGQPGNTIYF
TRBD2	NA	TRBJ2-7	TRBV6-6	CASSPAGSNEQYF
NA	NA	TRBJ1-2	TRBV19	CASSTTRGDGRATGYTF
NA	NA	TRBJ1-5	TRBV19	CASSIGGTVDQPQHF
TRBD1	NA	TRBJ2-1	TRBV7-9	CASSFPGTGSEQFF
TRBD1	NA	TRBJ2-7	TRBV28	CASSLSLTGASSYEQYF
TRBD1	NA	TRBJ2-1	TRBV5-1	CASSLMGQGGENEQFF
NA	NA	TRBJ2-6	TRBV6-6	CASGVSSGANVLTF
NA	once	TRBJ2-1	TRBV6-4	CASSFTGESEQFF
TRBD1	NA	TRBJ2-1	TRBV5-1	CASSLAGQGMSEQFF
NA	NA	TRBJ2-2	TRBV21-1	CASSKEGRAGELFF
NA	NA	TRBJ2-7	TRBV7-8	CASSWFGGGRNEQYF
NA	NA	TRBJ1-5	TRBV28	CASRALGINQPQHF
NA	NA	TRBJ2-3	TRBV5-1	CASSLATQGGDTQYF
TRBD2	NA	TRBJ2-3	TRBV18	CASSRLAVEDTQYF